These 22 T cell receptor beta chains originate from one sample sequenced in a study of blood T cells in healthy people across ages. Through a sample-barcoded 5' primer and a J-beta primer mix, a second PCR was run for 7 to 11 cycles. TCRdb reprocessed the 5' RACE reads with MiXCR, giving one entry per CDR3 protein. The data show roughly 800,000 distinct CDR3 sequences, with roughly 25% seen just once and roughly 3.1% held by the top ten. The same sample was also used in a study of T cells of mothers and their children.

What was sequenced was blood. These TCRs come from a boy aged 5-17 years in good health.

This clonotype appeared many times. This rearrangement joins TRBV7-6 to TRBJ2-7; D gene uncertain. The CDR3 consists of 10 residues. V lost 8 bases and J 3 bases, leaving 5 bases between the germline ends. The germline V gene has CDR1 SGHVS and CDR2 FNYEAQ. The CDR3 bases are TGTGCCAGCGGCGACTACGAGCAGTACTTC. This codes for CASGDYEQYF.

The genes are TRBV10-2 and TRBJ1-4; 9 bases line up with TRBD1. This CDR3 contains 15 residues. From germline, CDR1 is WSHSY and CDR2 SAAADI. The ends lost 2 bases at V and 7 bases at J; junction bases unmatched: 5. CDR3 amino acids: CASSEPGTGTEKLFF. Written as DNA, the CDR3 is TGCGCCAGCAGTGAGCCCGGGACAGGGACTGAAAAACTGTTTTTT.

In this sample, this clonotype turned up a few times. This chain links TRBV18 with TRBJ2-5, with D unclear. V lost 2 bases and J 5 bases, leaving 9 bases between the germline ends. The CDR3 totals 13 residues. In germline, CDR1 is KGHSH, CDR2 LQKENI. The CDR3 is CASSPIEGETQYF. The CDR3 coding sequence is TGTGCCAGCTCACCAATAGAAGGGGAGACCCAGTACTTC.

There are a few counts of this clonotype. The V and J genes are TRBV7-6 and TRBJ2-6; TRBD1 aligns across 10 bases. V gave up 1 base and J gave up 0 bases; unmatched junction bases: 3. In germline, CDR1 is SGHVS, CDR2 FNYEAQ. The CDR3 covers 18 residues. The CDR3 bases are TGTGCCAGCAGCTTAGGGACAGGGGGTATCTCTGGGGCCAACGTCCTGACTTTC. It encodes CASSLGTGGISGANVLTF.

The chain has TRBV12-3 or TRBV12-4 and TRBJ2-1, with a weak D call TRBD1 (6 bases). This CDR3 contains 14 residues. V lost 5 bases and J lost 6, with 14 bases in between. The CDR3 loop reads CASSAYRVVNEQFF. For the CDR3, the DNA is TGTGCCAGCAGTGCCTACAGGGTAGTCAATGAGCAGTTCTTC.

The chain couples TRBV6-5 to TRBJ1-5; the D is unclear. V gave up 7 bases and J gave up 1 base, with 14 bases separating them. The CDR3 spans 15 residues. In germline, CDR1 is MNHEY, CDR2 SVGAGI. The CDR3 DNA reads TGTGCCAGCAACCGGTCCCGGAGGAGCAATCAGCCCCAGCATTTT. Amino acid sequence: CASNRSRRSNQPQHF.

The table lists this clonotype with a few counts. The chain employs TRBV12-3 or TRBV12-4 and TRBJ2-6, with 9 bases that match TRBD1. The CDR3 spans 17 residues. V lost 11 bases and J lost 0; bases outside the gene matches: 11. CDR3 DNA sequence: TGTGCCGGACTTAGAGGACAGGGGTCCTCTGGGGCCAACGTCCTGACTTTC. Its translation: CAGLRGQGSSGANVLTF.

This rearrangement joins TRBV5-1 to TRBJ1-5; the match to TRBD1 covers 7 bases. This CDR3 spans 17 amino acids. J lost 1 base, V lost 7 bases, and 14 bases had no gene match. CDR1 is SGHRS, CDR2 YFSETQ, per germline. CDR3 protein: CASGYRRGRVSNQPQHF. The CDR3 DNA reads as TGCGCCAGCGGATACAGGAGGGGGCGCGTGAGCAATCAGCCCCAGCATTTT.

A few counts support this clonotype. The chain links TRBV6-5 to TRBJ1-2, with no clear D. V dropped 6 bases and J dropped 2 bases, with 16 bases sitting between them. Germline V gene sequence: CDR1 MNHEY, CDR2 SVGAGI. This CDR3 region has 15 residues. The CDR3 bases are TGTGCCAGCAGAGATCGGCAGGTCGGAAACTATGGCTACACCTTC. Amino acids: CASRDRQVGNYGYTF.

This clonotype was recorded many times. CDR3 DNA: TGCGCCAGCCGTACGGACAGTAATAATGAAAAACTGTTTTTT. As protein: CASRTDSNNEKLFF. V and J are TRBV5-1 and TRBJ1-4, with D possibly TRBD1 on 6 matching bases. Between the trimmed V and J ends, which lost 7 bases and 4 bases, there was a span of 14 bases. CDR1 is SGHRS, CDR2 YFSETQ, per germline. The CDR3 spans 14 residues.

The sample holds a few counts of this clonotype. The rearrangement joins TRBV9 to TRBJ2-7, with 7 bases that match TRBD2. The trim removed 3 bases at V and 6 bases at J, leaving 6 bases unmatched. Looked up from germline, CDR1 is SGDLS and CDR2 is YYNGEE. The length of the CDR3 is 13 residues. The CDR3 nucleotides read TGTGCCAGCAGCGCGCCCGGGGGGTTCGAGCAGTACTTC. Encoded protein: CASSAPGGFEQYF.

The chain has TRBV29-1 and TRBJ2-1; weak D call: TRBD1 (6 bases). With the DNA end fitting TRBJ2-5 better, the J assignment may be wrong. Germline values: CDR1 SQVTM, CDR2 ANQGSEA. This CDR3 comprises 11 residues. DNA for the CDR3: TGCAGCGTTGTACAGGGAGAGACCCAGTACTTC. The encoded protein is CSVVQGETQYF.

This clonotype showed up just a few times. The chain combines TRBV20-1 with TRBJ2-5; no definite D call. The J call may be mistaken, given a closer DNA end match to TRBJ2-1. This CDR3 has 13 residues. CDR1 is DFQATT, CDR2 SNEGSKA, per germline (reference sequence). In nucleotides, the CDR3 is TGCAGTGCCCTAGAAGGTCTAGAGAATGAGCAGTTCTTC. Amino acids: CSALEGLENEQFF.

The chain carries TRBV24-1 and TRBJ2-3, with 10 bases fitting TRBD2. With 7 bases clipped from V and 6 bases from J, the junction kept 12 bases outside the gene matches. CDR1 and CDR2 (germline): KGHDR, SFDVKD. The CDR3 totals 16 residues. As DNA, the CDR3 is TGTGCCACCAGCCCGGGCCCTAGCGGGGGATTGGATACGCAGTATTTT. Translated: CATSPGPSGGLDTQYF.

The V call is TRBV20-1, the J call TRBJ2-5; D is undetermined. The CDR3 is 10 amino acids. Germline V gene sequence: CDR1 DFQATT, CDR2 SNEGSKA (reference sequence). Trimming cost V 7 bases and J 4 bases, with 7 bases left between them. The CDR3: CSVRRETQYF. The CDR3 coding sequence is TGCAGTGTAAGAAGAGAGACCCAGTACTTC.

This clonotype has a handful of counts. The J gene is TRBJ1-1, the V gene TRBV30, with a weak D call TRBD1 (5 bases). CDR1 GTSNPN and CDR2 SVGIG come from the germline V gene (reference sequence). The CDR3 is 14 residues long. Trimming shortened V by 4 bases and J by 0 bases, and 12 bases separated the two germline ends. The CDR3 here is CAWIQGRMNTEAFF. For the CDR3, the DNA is TGTGCCTGGATCCAGGGACGGATGAACACTGAAGCTTTCTTT.

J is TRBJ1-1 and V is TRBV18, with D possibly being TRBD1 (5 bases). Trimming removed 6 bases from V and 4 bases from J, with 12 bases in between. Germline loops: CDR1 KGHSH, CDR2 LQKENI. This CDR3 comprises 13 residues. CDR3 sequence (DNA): TGTGCCAGCTCCCCAGGGAGCCCCACTGAAGCTTTCTTT. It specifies CASSPGSPTEAFF.

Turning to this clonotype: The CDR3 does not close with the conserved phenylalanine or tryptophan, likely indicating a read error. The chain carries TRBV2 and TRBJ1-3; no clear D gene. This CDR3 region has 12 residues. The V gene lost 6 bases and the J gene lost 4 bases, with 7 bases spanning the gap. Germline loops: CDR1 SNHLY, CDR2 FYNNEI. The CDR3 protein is CASRNTGNTIYS. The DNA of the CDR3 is TGTGCCAGCAGAAACACGGGAAACACCATATATTCT.

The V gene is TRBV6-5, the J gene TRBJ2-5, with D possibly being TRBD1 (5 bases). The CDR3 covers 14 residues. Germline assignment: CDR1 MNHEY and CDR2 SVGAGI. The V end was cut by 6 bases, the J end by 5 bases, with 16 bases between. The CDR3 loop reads CASRPLSGFETQYF. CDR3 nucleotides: TGTGCCAGCAGACCCCTTTCAGGGTTCGAGACCCAGTACTTC.

DNA for the CDR3: TGTGCCAGCAGCCCGACATCCGGGACCTTCACAGATACGCAGTATTTT. Translated: CASSPTSGTFTDTQYF. The genes are TRBV7-2 and TRBJ2-3, with D perhaps matching TRBD1 or TRBD2 (5 bases each). CDR1 is SGHTA, CDR2 FQGNSA, per germline. The CDR3 covers 16 residues. V lost 5 bases and J lost 2, with 17 bases in between. Drawing the rest from reference TRBV7-2 and TRBJ2-3, the complete variable domain is GAGVSQSPSNKVTEKGKDVELRCDPISGHTALYWYRQSLGQGLEFLIYFQGNSAPDKSGLPSDRFSAERTGGSVSTLTIQRTQQEDSAVYLCASSPTSGTFTDTQYFGPGTRLTVL.

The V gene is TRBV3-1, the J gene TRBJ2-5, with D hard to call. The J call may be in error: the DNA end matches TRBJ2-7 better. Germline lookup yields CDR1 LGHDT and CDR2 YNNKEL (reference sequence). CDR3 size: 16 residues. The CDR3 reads CASSQDSLTTAYEQYF. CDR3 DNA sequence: TGTGCCAGCAGCCAAGATAGTTTAACTACAGCCTACGAGCAGTACTTC.

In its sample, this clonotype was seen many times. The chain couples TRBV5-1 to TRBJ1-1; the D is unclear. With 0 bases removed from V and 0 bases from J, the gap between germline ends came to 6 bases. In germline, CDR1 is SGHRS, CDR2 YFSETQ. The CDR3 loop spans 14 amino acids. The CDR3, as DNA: TGCGCCAGCAGCTTGGGGATCATGAACACTGAAGCTTTCTTT. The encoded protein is CASSLGIMNTEAFF.